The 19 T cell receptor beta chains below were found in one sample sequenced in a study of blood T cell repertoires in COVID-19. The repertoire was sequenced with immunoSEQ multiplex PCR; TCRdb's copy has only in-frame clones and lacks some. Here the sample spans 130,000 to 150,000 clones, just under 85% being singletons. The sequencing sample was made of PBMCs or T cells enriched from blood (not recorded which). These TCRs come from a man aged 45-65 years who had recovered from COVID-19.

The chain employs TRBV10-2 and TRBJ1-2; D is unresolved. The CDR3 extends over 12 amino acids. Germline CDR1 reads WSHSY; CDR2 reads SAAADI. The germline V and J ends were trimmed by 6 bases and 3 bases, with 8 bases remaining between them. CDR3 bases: TGCGCCAGCAGCGAAAGAGACTATGGCTACACCTTC. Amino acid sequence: CASSERDYGYTF.

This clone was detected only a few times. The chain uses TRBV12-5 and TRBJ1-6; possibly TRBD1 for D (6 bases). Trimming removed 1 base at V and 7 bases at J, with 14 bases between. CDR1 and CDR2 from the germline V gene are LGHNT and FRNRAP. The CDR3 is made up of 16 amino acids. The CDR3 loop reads CASGLALGGGNSPLHF. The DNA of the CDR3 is TGTGCTAGTGGTTTGGCCCTAGGGGGTGGCAATTCACCCCTCCACTTT. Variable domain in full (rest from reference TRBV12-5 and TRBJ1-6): DARVTQTPRHKVTEMGQEVTMRCQPILGHNTVFWYRQTMMQGLELLAYFRNRAPLDDSGMPKDRFSAEMPDATLATLKIQPSEPRDSAVYFCASGLALGGGNSPLHFGNGTRLTVT.

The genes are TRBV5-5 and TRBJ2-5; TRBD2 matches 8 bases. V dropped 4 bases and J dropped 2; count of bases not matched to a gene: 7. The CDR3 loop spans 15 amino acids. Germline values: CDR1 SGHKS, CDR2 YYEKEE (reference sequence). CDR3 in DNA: TGTGCCAGCAGCCGCAGCGGGGGCCCTCAAGAGACCCAGTACTTC. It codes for CASSRSGGPQETQYF.

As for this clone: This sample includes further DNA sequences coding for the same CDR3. CDR3 nucleotides: TGTGCCAGCAGTTTACGCGGCAATGAGCAGTTCTTC. Encoded protein: CASSLRGNEQFF. The rearrangement links TRBV12-3 or TRBV12-4 to TRBJ2-1, with D hard to call. CDR3 size: 12 residues. V was shortened by 2 bases and J by 6 bases, with 5 bases between the two germline ends.

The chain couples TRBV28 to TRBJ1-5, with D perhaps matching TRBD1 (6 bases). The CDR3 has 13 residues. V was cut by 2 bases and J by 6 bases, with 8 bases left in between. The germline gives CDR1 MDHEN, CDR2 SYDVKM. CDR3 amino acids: CASSLQGSQPQHF. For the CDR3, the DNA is TGTGCCAGCAGTTTACAGGGGTCTCAGCCCCAGCATTTT.

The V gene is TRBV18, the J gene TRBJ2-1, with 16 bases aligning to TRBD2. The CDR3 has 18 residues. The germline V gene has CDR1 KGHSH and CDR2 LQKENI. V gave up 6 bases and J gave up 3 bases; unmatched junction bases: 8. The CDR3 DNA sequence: TGTGCCAGCTCGGCACAGGGACTAGCGGGGGGGTTCTACAATGAGCAGTTCTTC. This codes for CASSAQGLAGGFYNEQFF.

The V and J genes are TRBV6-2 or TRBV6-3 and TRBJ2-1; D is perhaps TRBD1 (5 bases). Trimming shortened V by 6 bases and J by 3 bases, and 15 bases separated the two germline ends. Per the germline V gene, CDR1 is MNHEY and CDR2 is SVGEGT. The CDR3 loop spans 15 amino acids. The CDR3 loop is CASSHRQINYNEQFF. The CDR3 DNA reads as TGTGCCAGCAGCCACCGACAGATAAACTACAATGAGCAGTTCTTC.

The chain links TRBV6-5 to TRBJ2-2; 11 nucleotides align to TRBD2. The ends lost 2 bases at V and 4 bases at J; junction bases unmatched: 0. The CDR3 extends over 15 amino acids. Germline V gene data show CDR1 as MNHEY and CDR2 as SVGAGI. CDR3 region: CASSYTSGGTGELFF. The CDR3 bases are TGTGCCAGCAGTTACACTAGCGGGGGCACCGGGGAGCTGTTTTTT.

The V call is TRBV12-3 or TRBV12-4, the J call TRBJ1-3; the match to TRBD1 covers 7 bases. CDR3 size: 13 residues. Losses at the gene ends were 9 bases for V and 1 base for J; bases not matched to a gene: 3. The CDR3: CASEQGSGNTIYF. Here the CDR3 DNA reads TGTGCCAGTGAACAGGGGTCTGGAAACACCATATATTTT.

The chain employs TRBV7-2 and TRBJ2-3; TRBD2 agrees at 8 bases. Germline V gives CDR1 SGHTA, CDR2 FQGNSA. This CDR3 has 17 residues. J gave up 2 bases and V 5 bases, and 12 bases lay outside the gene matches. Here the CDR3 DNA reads TGTGCCAGCAGCCTAGAAGTCGCAGCGGGGGTCACAGATACGCAGTATTTT. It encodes CASSLEVAAGVTDTQYF.

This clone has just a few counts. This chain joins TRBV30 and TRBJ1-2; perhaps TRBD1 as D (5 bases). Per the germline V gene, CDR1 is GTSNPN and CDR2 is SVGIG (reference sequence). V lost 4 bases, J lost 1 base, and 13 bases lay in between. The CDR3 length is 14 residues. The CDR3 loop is CAWNQGLGNYGYTF. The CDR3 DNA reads TGTGCCTGGAACCAGGGACTGGGTAACTATGGCTACACCTTC.

The CDR3 nucleotides read TGTGCCAGCAGACCGGGACAGGTGGGAGAAGCTTTCTTT. Protein product: CASRPGQVGEAFF. This chain connects TRBV12-3 or TRBV12-4 to TRBJ1-1; 8 positions match TRBD1. The ends lost 6 bases at V and 8 bases at J; junction bases unmatched: 8. CDR3 length equals 13 residues.

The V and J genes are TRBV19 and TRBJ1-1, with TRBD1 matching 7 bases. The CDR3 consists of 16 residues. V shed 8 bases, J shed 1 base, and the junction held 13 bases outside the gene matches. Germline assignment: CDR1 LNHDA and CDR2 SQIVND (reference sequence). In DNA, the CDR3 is TGTGCCAGTCGAGACTACCAAGGGGGCAAGAACACTGAAGCTTTCTTT. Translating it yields CASRDYQGGKNTEAFF. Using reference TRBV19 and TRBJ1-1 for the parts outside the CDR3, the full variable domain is DGGITQSPKYLFRKEGQNVTLSCEQNLNHDAMYWYRQDPGQGLRLIYYSQIVNDFQKGDIAEGYSVSREKKESFPLTVTSAQKNPTAFYLCASRDYQGGKNTEAFFGQGTRLTVV.

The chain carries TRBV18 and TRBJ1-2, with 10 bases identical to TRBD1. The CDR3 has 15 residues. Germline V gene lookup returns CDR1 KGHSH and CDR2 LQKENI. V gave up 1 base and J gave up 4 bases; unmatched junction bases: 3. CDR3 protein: CASSPRDRGIYGYTF. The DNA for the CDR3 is TGTGCCAGCTCACCACGGGACAGGGGTATCTATGGCTACACCTTC.

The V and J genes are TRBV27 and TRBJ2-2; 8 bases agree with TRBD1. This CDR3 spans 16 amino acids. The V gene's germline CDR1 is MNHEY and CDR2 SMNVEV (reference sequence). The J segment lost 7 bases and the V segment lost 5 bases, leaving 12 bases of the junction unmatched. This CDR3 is CASSTTTGAVIGELFF. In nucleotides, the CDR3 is TGTGCCAGCAGTACCACGACAGGGGCCGTTATCGGGGAGCTGTTTTTT.

CDR3 DNA sequence: TGTGCCAGCAACTCTGGGACAGGGCCCCAAGAGACCCAGTACTTC. Residues: CASNSGTGPQETQYF. The genes are TRBV7-2 and TRBJ2-5, with 9 bases lining up with TRBD1. V lost 7 bases, J lost 1 base, and 7 bases stayed unmatched. Germline loops: CDR1 SGHTA, CDR2 FQGNSA. The length of the CDR3 is 15 residues.

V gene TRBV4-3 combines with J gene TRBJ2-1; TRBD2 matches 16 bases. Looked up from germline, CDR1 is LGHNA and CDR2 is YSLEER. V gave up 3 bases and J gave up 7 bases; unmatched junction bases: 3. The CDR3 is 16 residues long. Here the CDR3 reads CASSQGLAGGHNEQFF. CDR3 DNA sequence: TGCGCCAGCAGCCAGGGACTAGCGGGGGGGCATAATGAGCAGTTCTTC.

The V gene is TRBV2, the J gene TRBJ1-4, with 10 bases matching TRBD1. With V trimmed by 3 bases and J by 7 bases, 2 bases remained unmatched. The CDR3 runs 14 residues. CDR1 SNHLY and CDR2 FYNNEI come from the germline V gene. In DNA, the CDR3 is TGTGCCAGCAGTGAGGGACAGGGGTTTGAAAAACTGTTTTTT. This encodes CASSEGQGFEKLFF.

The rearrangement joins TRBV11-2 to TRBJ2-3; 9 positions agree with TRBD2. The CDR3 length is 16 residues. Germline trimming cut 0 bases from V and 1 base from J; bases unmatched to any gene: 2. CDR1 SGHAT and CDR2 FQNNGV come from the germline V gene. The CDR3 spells CASSLEIAGGTDTQYF. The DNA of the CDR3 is TGTGCCAGCAGCTTAGAAATAGCGGGGGGCACAGATACGCAGTATTTT.